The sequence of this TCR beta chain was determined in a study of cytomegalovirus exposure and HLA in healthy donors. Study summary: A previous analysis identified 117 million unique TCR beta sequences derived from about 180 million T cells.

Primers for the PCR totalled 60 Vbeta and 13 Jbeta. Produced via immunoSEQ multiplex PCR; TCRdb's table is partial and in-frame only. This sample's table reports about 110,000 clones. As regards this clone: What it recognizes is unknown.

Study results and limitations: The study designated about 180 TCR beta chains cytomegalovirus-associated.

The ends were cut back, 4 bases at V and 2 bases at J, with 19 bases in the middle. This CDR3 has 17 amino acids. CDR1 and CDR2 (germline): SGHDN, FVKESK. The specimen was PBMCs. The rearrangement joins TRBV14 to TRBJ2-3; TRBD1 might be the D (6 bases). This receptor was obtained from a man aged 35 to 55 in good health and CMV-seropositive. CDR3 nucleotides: TGTGCCAGCAGCCCAATTCCCACGTGGACAGTCACAGATACGCAGTATTTT. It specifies CASSPIPTWTVTDTQYF.